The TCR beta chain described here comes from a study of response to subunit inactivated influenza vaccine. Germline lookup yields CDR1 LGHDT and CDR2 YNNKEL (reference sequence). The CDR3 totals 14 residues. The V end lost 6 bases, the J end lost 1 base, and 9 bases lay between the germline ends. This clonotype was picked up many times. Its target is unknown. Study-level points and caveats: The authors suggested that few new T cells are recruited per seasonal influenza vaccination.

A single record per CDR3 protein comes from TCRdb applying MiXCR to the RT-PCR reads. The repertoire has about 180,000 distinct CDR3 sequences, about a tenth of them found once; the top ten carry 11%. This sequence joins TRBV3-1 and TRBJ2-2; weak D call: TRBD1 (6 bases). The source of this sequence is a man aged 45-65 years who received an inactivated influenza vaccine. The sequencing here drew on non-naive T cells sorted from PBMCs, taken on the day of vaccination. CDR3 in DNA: TGTGCCAGCAGAGACAGGCTGAACACCGGGGAGCTGTTTTTT. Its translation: CASRDRLNTGELFF.